Sequencing of this TCR beta chain was carried out in a study of response to subunit inactivated influenza vaccine. Using its own MiXCR run on the RT-PCR reads, TCRdb lists one record per CDR3 protein. The repertoire holds 650,000 to 800,000 distinct CDR3 sequences, with under 20% as singletons. CDR1 and CDR2 from the germline V gene are DFQATT and SNEGSKA (reference sequence). The CDR3 extends over 13 amino acids. Trimming took 6 bases from V and 2 from J, leaving 14 bases between them. The source is a man aged 50-60 years who received an inactivated influenza vaccine. This specimen was PBMCs from blood, taken 5 days after vaccination. V is TRBV20-1 and J is TRBJ2-7; TRBD2 is a possible D gene (6 bases). In DNA, the CDR3 is TGCAGTGCGTGGAGGGGAGCAACCTACGAGCAGTACTTC. It specifies CSAWRGATYEQYF.